These 9 T cell receptor beta chains were all obtained from the same sample, sequenced in a study of cytomegalovirus exposure and HLA in healthy donors. The study ran its PCR with 60 Vbeta and 13 Jbeta primers. Profiled with immunoSEQ multiplex PCR; TCRdb holds only in-frame clones, not every one. The data show some 190,000 clones, roughly four fifths seen once. The sequencing sample was made of PBMCs. The source of these receptors is a man aged 18 to 35 in good health and CMV-seronegative.

This chain joins TRBV19 and TRBJ1-5; D gene ambiguous. Germline CDR1 is LNHDA and CDR2 is SQIVND (reference sequence). V was pared by 7 bases and J by 1 base, with 14 bases between. CDR3 length: 15 amino acids. For the CDR3, the DNA is TGTGCCAGTACCAGGTACTCGGGAAGCAATCAGCCCCAGCATTTT. Translation: CASTRYSGSNQPQHF.

The CDR3 loop reads CASWGDRAANSPLHF. Written as DNA, the CDR3 is TGTGCCAGCTGGGGGGACAGGGCGGCCAATTCACCCCTCCACTTT. V gene TRBV6-1 combines with J gene TRBJ1-6; TRBD1 aligns across 9 bases. After removal of 8 bases from V and 7 bases from J, the junction contained 9 bases not matched to a gene. This CDR3 has 15 amino acids. From germline, CDR1 is MNHNS and CDR2 SASEGT.

The chain combines TRBV10-2 with TRBJ1-4; D is unclear. The germline gives CDR1 WSHSY, CDR2 SAAADI. The CDR3 is 13 amino acids. The V end lost 10 bases, the J end lost 8 bases, and 17 bases lay between the germline ends. The CDR3 DNA is TGCGCCACCTACGGAGGGATGCGAGAAAAACTGTTTTTT. Translation: CATYGGMREKLFF.

The chain recombines TRBV19 with TRBJ1-5; the match to TRBD1 covers 8 bases. CDR3 length equals 14 residues. Unmatched junction bases numbered 9, after V lost 10 bases and J lost 4 bases. The germline CDR1 and CDR2 sequences are LNHDA and SQIVND (reference sequence). The CDR3 coding sequence is TGTGCCACCGCTTCCGGGACAGGTAATCAGCCCCAGCATTTT. Translated: CATASGTGNQPQHF.

This chain links TRBV28 with TRBJ1-5; possible D gene TRBD1, 6 bases. This CDR3 has 13 residues. Germline CDR1 reads MDHEN; CDR2 reads SYDVKM. The V end was cut by 5 bases, the J end by 7 bases, with 12 bases between. CDR3 region: CASSVQGWQPQHF. CDR3 nucleotide sequence: TGTGCCAGCAGTGTCCAGGGGTGGCAGCCCCAGCATTTT.

This clone showed up just a few times. The chain is built from TRBV4-3 and TRBJ2-2; tentative D call: TRBD2 (6 bases). V lost 0 bases to trimming and J lost 8 bases, with 22 bases between them. CDR3 length: 18 amino acids. CDR1 LGHNA and CDR2 YSLEER come from the germline V gene. The CDR3 region has the DNA TGCGCCAGCAGCCAAGAGGCCCCCGAGACTAGGGGCGGAGGGGAGCTGTTTTTT. This translates into CASSQEAPETRGGGELFF.

The J gene is TRBJ1-1, the V gene TRBV4-3, with 10 nucleotides matching TRBD1. The germline V gene has CDR1 LGHNA and CDR2 YSLEER. V dropped 0 bases and J dropped 5; count of bases not matched to a gene: 6. CDR3 length equals 16 residues. The CDR3 protein is CASSQDYDRGRTEAFF. CDR3 nucleotides: TGCGCCAGCAGCCAAGATTACGACAGGGGGCGGACTGAAGCTTTCTTT.

The chain has TRBV19 and TRBJ2-7; no reliable D call. This CDR3 region has 15 residues. The V end was cut by 3 bases, the J end by 4 bases, with 16 bases between. Germline CDR1 reads LNHDA; CDR2 reads SQIVND (reference sequence). CDR3 region: CASSIVLRRKYEQYF. The CDR3 nucleotides are TGTGCCAGTAGTATTGTACTTAGGCGGAAATACGAGCAGTACTTC.

V is TRBV7-9 and J is TRBJ1-2; the match to TRBD1 covers 11 bases. The CDR3 runs to 13 residues. The J segment lost 8 bases and the V segment lost 7 bases, leaving 6 bases of the junction unmatched. Germline CDR1 SEHNR, CDR2 FQNEAQ (reference sequence). The CDR3 nucleotides are TGTGCCAGCATGATTGGGACAGGGGGAGGCTACACCTTC. It translates to CASMIGTGGGYTF.